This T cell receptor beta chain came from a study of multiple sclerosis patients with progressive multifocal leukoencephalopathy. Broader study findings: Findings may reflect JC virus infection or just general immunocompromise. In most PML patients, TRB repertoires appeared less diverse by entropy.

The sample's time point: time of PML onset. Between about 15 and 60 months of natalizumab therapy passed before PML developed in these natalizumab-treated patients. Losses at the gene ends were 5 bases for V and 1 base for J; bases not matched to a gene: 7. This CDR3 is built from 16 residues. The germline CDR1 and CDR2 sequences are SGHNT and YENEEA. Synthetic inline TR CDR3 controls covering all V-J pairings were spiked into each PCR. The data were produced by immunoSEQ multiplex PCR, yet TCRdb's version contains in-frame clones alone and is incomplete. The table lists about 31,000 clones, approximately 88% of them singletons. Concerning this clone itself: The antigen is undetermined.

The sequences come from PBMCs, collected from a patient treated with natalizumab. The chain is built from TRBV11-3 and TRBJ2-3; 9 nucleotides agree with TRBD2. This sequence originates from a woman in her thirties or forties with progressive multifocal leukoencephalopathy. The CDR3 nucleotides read TGTGCCAGCAGCCTCGGGGGCGGGGGGGGCACAGATACGCAGTATTTT. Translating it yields CASSLGGGGGTDTQYF. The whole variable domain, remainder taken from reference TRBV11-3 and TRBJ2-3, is EAGVVQSPRYKIIEKKQPVAFWCNPISGHNTLYWYLQNLGQGPELLIRYENEEAVDDSQLPKDRFSAERLKGVDSTLKIQPAELGDSAVYLCASSLGGGGGTDTQYFGPGTRLTVL.